This TCR beta chain was recorded in a study of blood T cell repertoires in COVID-19. Study-wide context: Researchers got acute and convalescent COVID-19 samples from the United States, Italy and Spain. In each case, the material was cDNA or gDNA derived from T cells, B-cell-depleted T cells, or PBMCs.

In the original processing: The authors estimated nucleated cell counts from reference gene primer amplification. The repertoire was sequenced with immunoSEQ multiplex PCR; TCRdb's copy has only in-frame clones and lacks some. V, J and clone size are those of that table, while D and trimming were read from the DNA. Altogether about 21,000 clones are present, 80% to 90% being singletons, with the ten largest covering roughly 6.3%. The germline gives CDR1 MRHNA, CDR2 SNTAGT. CDR3 length: 15 residues. Germline trimming cut 4 bases from V and 1 base from J; bases unmatched to any gene: 0. The chain carries TRBV6-4 and TRBJ2-3; 12 bases map to TRBD2. What was sequenced was peripheral blood. This clonotype was obtained from a human donor in a cohort sampled during active COVID-19. CDR3 DNA sequence: TGTGCCAGCAGTGCTAGCGGGGGGGGCACAGATACGCAGTATTTT. This gives the protein CASSASGGGTDTQYF.